This T cell receptor (beta chain) was profiled in a study of CD8 T cells in Susac syndrome. The study, taken as a whole, reports: CD8+ clonal expansion in Susac was maximal in TEMRA cells and in active patients.

RNA was extracted with the RNeasy kit, and a quantity of about 0.45 to 1 ug was reverse transcribed using random hexamers. An immunoSEQ multiplex PCR amplified TCR beta CDR3 over 54 Vbeta and 13 Jbeta. TCRdb re-called the immunoSEQ multiplex PCR reads through MiXCR, storing one row per CDR3 protein. The sample lists about 100,000 distinct CDR3 sequences, around 95% seen once, with 0.25% to 0.35% in the top ten. This clonotype was seen only once. The antigen is not known. High-throughput TCR beta sequencing covered peripheral CD8+ and CD4+ T cells. Source material: CD8+ T cells from PBMCs. The origin of this receptor is a human donor with Susac syndrome.

The CDR3 here is CASSLAGFGRSSYNEQFF. CDR3 nucleotides: TGCGCCAGCAGCTTGGCCGGGTTCGGACGGAGCTCCTACAATGAGCAGTTCTTC. The V call is TRBV5-1, the J call TRBJ2-1; D remains ambiguous. There are 18 residues in the CDR3. Trimming took 0 bases from V and 0 from J, leaving 16 bases between them. CDR1 is SGHRS and CDR2 is YFSETQ in the germline V gene.